This TCR beta chain was observed in a study of control samples from healthy donors and cancer patients (dated by TCRdb to the early 2020s). From the cysteine up to the phenylalanine, the CDR3 has a length of 15 residues. Only the CDR3 DNA stays, 45 bases, in frame from base 1. At the junction V is shortened by 0 bases and J by 0 bases, with 7 bases in between. The CDR1 and CDR2 encoded by the germline V gene (reference sequence) are SGHNT and YYREEE. The method was the immunoSEQ multiplex PCR assay. TCRdb took over this immuneACCESS table, retaining in-frame rearrangements with V and J assigned. Such tables are incomplete; in checked studies, under half of the missing clones stem from an unresolved V gene, and the remainder is unexplained. The sample table records roughly 43,000 clones; about 94% of these occur just once. The ten largest clones capture 20% to 30% of the sample. Comments on this clone: Its binding antigen is unknown. No base quality information exists; no much larger clone differs at one position.

The clonotype was recovered from a man aged 60 to 69 in good health. The sequenced sample consisted of blood. The rearranged chain carries TRBV5-4 and TRBJ1-5, and TRBD1 may be the D gene, going by 6 matching bases. The CDR3 region reads CASSLGTDSNQPQHF. The base sequence is TGTGCCAGCAGCTTGGGGACAGATAGCAATCAGCCCCAGCATTTT.